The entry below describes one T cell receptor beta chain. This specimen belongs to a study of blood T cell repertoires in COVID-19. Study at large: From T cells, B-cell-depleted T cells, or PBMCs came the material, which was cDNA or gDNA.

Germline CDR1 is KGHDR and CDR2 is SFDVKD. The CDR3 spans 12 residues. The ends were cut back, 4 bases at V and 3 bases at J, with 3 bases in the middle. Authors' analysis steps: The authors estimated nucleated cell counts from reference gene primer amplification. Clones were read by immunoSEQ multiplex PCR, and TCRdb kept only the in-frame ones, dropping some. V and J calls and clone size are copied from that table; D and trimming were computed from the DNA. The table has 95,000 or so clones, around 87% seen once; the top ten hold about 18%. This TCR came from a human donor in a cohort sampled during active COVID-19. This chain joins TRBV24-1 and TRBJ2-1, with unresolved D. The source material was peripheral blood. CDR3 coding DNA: TGTGCCACCAGTGACAGCTACAATGAGCAGTTCTTC. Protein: CATSDSYNEQFF.